This is a list of T cell receptor beta chains from one sample in a study of PD-1 blockade in classical Hodgkin lymphoma. The data were produced by immunoSEQ multiplex PCR, yet TCRdb's version contains in-frame clones alone and is incomplete. The table has 50,000 or so clones, around 90% seen once. Sequences were derived from peripheral blood mononuclear cells (PBMCs), sampled before the fourth cycle of nivolumab. These receptors all come from a human donor with classical Hodgkin lymphoma. Both conserved end residues are part of each CDR3. Fields, in order: J gene, V gene, D gene, clone size, CDR3 DNA, CDR3 protein. A D gene is named only where the DNA matches it firmly. A clone size is listed for some rows: how often the clone was seen (once, few, many), or a class if it is expanded.

TRBJ1-2,TRBV28,NA,NA,TGTGCCAGCAGTTTATCACGGAACTATGGCTACACCTTC,CASSLSRNYGYTF
TRBJ1-1,TRBV5-1,NA,few,TGCGCCACCAGATTTTCGGGGAACACTGAAGCTTTCTTT,CATRFSGNTEAFF
TRBJ1-6,TRBV9,NA,NA,TGTGCCAGCGGACGGGTTGGGAATTCACCCCTCCACTTT,CASGRVGNSPLHF
TRBJ1-1,TRBV2,NA,NA,TGTGCCAGCAAAAGCGGGGGGAACACTGAAGCTTTCTTT,CASKSGGNTEAFF
TRBJ2-7,TRBV10-1,TRBD1,NA,TGCGCCAGCAGTGAGTTACAGGGGGCCCGGAACGAGCAGTACTTC,CASSELQGARNEQYF
TRBJ2-3,TRBV28,NA,NA,TGTGCCAGCAGTTTTCTTCAGGCAGAAGATACGCAGTATTTT,CASSFLQAEDTQYF
TRBJ2-2,TRBV7-8,NA,NA,TGTGCCAGCAGCTTAGCGGATGCCGGGAGACCCGGGGAGCTGTTTTTT,CASSLADAGRPGELFF
TRBJ1-2,TRBV7-9,TRBD1,NA,TGTGCCAGCAGCCAGGAACAGGGGGCGGTCTATGGCTACACCTTC,CASSQEQGAVYGYTF
TRBJ1-3,TRBV15,NA,NA,TGTGCCACCAGCAGAGGAGAATTCTCTGGAAACACCATATATTTT,CATSRGEFSGNTIYF
TRBJ1-4,TRBV6-1,NA,NA,TGTGCCAGCAGTGGATATACAGAAAAACTGTTTTTT,CASSGYTEKLFF
TRBJ2-7,TRBV6-5,NA,NA,TGTGCCAGCAGTTACAGGGAGGAGCAGTACTTC,CASSYREEQYF
TRBJ2-7,TRBV2,NA,once,TGTGCCAGCAGGGGGGGTGAGTCCCCCCTGGGCTACGAGCAGTACTTC,CASRGGESPLGYEQYF
TRBJ2-1,TRBV18,NA,NA,TGTGCCAGCTCACCATCGGTAGAGCAGTTCTTC,CASSPSVEQFF
TRBJ1-2,TRBV5-1,TRBD1,NA,TGCGCCAGCAGGAGAGGAGGACAGGACCGATATGGCTACACCTTC,CASRRGGQDRYGYTF
TRBJ2-1,TRBV7-9,TRBD2,NA,TGTGCCAGCAGCCAAAGCGGGAGCTCCTACAATGAGCAGTTCTTC,CASSQSGSSYNEQFF
TRBJ1-1,TRBV6-5,NA,NA,TGTGCCAGCAGTTGGGGGCGGAACACTGAAGCTTTCTTT,CASSWGRNTEAFF
TRBJ2-5,TRBV30,NA,NA,TGTGCCTGGAGTCCCCCTCCCTGGACCCAGTACTTC,CAWSPPPWTQYF
TRBJ1-2,TRBV30,NA,NA,TGTGCCTGGAGTGAGGGAGCGAACTACTATGGCTACACCTTC,CAWSEGANYYGYTF
TRBJ1-1,TRBV5-1,NA,few,TGCGCCAGCAGCAAGGAGCGAGGCACTGAAGCTTTCTTT,CASSKERGTEAFF
TRBJ2-4,TRBV10-2,NA,NA,TGCGCCAGCAGCAGCACCTCGGTCCTAGCCAAAAACATTCAGTACTTC,CASSSTSVLAKNIQYF
TRBJ2-7,TRBV28,TRBD2,NA,TGTGCCAGCACAATCACTAGCGGGAGCGGCTACGAGCAGTACTTC,CASTITSGSGYEQYF
TRBJ2-3,TRBV9,NA,NA,TGTGCCAGCAGCGTAGAAATCTACAGCACAGATACGCAGTATTTT,CASSVEIYSTDTQYF
TRBJ1-5,TRBV27,TRBD1,NA,TGTGCCAGCAGTGGATCCGGGACAGCTAATCAGCCCCAGCATTTT,CASSGSGTANQPQHF
TRBJ1-4,TRBV19,NA,NA,TGTGCCAGTAGCCTTATCGAGGGTGGTAATGAAAAACTGTTTTTT,CASSLIEGGNEKLFF
TRBJ2-5,TRBV25-1,NA,NA,TGTGCCAGCAGTGAATACCCGCCGGAGACCCAGTACTTC,CASSEYPPETQYF
TRBJ2-1,TRBV11-3,TRBD1,once,TGTGCCAGCAGTTTTAAGACAGGGGGGAATGAGCAGTTCTTC,CASSFKTGGNEQFF
TRBJ2-3,TRBV5-1,NA,NA,TGCGCCAGCAGCTTGAAAGCAGATACGCAGTATTTT,CASSLKADTQYF
TRBJ2-1,TRBV10-3,TRBD2,NA,TGTGTCAATGTGACTAGCGGCTCCTACAATGAGCAGTTCTTC,CVNVTSGSYNEQFF
TRBJ1-2,TRBV14,NA,many,TGTGCCAGCAGCCACACGTTCAGGATATCCGGGACACGTCTGGACTATGGCTACACCTTC,CASSHTFRISGTRLDYGYTF
TRBJ2-7,TRBV6-1,NA,medium-sized,TGTGCCAGCAGTGAAGCGCACGGAGGGGGCAACGAGCAGTACTTC,CASSEAHGGGNEQYF
TRBJ2-1,TRBV10-3,NA,NA,TGTGCCATCAGTTTTTTAAGTCGTACGGGATCCTACAATGAGCAGTTCTTC,CAISFLSRTGSYNEQFF
TRBJ1-5,TRBV7-3,NA,NA,TGTGCCAGCAGCTTATCGGCGGGTTTCCAGCCCCAGCATTTT,CASSLSAGFQPQHF
TRBJ1-1,TRBV27,TRBD1,NA,TGTGCCAGCACAGAGACAGGGGTGAACACTGAAGCTTTCTTT,CASTETGVNTEAFF
TRBJ1-1,TRBV21-1,NA,NA,TGTGCCAGAGACAACCCCAGGGCCCCTGAAGCTTTCTTT,CARDNPRAPEAFF
TRBJ1-2,TRBV18,TRBD1,NA,TGTGCCAGCTCACTGACAGGGACTAACTATGGCTACACCTTC,CASSLTGTNYGYTF
TRBJ1-1,TRBV29-1,NA,NA,TGCAGCGTTAGCAACACTGAAGCTTTCTTT,CSVSNTEAFF
TRBJ2-1,TRBV30,NA,NA,TGTGCCTGGAGTGTTTCTCGCAATGAGCAGTTCTTC,CAWSVSRNEQFF
TRBJ2-1,TRBV10-3,NA,NA,TGTGCCATCAGTGAGTCGACTTTGAGCGGGCCTTCCTACAATGAGCAGTTCTTC,CAISESTLSGPSYNEQFF
TRBJ2-3,TRBV6-4,TRBD1,NA,TGTGCCAGCAGTGACTCAACAGGGGGCGCAGATACGCAGTATTTT,CASSDSTGGADTQYF
TRBJ1-2,TRBV6-6,TRBD1,NA,TGTGCCAGCAGTGCCCCAGGACAGGGTCTCTATGGCTACACCTTC,CASSAPGQGLYGYTF
TRBJ2-1,TRBV6-4,NA,NA,TGTGCCAGCAGTCGGGGAGGGGGCAATGAGCAGTTCTTC,CASSRGGGNEQFF
TRBJ1-2,TRBV6-5,NA,NA,TGTGCCAGCACCTCTACAGGTGACGGCTACACCTTC,CASTSTGDGYTF
TRBJ2-5,TRBV11-2,NA,NA,TGTGCCAGCAGCCCCAGGGCGGAAGCCCAAGAGACCCAGTACTTC,CASSPRAEAQETQYF
TRBJ2-1,TRBV5-1,NA,few,TGCGCCAGCAGCTTGGTTCCGGACAGCTATCACGTCAATGAGCAGTTCTTC,CASSLVPDSYHVNEQFF
TRBJ2-1,TRBV7-9,NA,NA,TGTGCCAGCAGCCGAAAAGCGGCAGGTCTCAATGAGCAGTTCTTC,CASSRKAAGLNEQFF
TRBJ1-2,TRBV30,TRBD1,NA,TGTGCCTGGAGTGTACAGGGGGTGGTCCGGGAGGCTTATGGCTACACCTTC,CAWSVQGVVREAYGYTF
TRBJ2-1,TRBV2,TRBD2,once,TGTGCCAGCAGTGATACTAGCGGGAGGGCGATCTCCTACAATGAGCAGTTCTTC,CASSDTSGRAISYNEQFF
TRBJ1-2,TRBV25-1,TRBD1,NA,TGTGCCAGCAGTGAATTCGGACAGGGGGCGGGCTACACCTTC,CASSEFGQGAGYTF
TRBJ2-7,TRBV9,NA,NA,TGTGCCAGCAGCTTTAGCCCAGGAGCCTACGAGCAGTACTTC,CASSFSPGAYEQYF
TRBJ1-1,TRBV15,NA,NA,TGTGCCACCAGCAGAGATTTTCGGGCCACAGCCTGGAACGCTGAAGCTTTCTTT,CATSRDFRATAWNAEAFF
TRBJ2-2,TRBV19,NA,NA,TGTGCCAGTAGAACACTGGACAGCAACACCGGGGAGCTGTTTTTT,CASRTLDSNTGELFF
TRBJ2-3,TRBV6-4,TRBD2,once,TGTGCCAGCAGCGTGACTAGCGGGAGCACAGATACGCAGTATTTT,CASSVTSGSTDTQYF
TRBJ2-1,TRBV12-5,NA,NA,TGTGCTAGTGGTTTTCACTTTGTTCTAACTGGGTTCTACAGTGGAGATCCGGACTACAATGAGCAGTTCTTC,CASGFHFVLTGFYSGDPDYNEQFF
TRBJ2-1,TRBV18,TRBD2,NA,TGTGCCAGCTCACCGGGTAGCGGGAGGCCTAACAATGAGCAGTTCTTC,CASSPGSGRPNNEQFF